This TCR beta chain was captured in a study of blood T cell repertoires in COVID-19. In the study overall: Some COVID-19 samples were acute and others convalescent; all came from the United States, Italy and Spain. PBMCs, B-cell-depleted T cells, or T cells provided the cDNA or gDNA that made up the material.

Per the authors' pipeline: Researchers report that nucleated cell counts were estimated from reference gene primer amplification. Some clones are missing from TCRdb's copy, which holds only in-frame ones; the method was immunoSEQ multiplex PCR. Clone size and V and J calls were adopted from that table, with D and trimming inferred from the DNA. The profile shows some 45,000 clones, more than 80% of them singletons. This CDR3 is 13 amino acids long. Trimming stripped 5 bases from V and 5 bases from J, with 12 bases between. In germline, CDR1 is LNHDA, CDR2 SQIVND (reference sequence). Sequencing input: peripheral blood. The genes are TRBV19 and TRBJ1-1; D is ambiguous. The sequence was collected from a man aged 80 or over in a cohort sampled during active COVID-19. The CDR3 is CASSQLGSTEAFF. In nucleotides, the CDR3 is TGTGCCAGTAGTCAACTAGGGTCGACTGAAGCTTTCTTT.